The T cell receptor (beta chain) under discussion was sequenced for a study of T cells in Graves' hyperthyroidism and ophthalmopathy. Broader study findings: The model anticipated ophthalmopathy a median approximately 6.6 months pre-onset. Most clonotypes expanded in the thyroid (above 0.001) were also present in blood.

RNA transcripts served as the template for amplifying TCR beta CDR3 regions. The study used the HTBI primer set for a first-round RT-PCR of the TCR CDR3. TCRdb itself ran the multiplex PCR reads through MiXCR, one entry per CDR3 protein. The sample carries hundreds of thousands of distinct CDR3 sequences, 15% to 20% recorded once. This clonotype occurred many times. Its antigen is not identified. Germline CDR1 and CDR2: DFQATT and SNEGSKA (reference sequence). V dropped 3 bases and J dropped 6; count of bases not matched to a gene: 7. CDR3 length equals 15 residues. The clonotype originates from a man aged 35-49 years with Graves' ophthalmopathy. The J gene is TRBJ2-7, the V gene TRBV20-1; 14 nucleotides align to TRBD2. What was sequenced was blood. As DNA, the CDR3 is TGCAGTGCTAGGCCGCCGGGACTAGCGGGAGTCGAGCAGTACTTC. This codes for CSARPPGLAGVEQYF.